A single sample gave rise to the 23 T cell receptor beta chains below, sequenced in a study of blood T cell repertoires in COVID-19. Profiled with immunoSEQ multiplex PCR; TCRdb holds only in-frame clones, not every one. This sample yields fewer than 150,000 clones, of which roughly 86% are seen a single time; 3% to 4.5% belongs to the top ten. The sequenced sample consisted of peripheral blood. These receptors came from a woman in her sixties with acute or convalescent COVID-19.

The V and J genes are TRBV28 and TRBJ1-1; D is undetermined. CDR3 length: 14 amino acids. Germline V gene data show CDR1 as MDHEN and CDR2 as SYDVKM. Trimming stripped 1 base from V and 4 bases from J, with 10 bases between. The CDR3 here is CASSLLLVGTEAFF. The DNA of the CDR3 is TGTGCCAGCAGTTTATTACTGGTTGGCACTGAAGCTTTCTTT. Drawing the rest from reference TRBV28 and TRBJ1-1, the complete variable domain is DVKVTQSSRYLVKRTGEKVFLECVQDMDHENMFWYRQDPGLGLRLIYFSYDVKMKEKGDIPEGYSVSREKKERFSLILESASTNQTSMYLCASSLLLVGTEAFFGQGTRLTVV.

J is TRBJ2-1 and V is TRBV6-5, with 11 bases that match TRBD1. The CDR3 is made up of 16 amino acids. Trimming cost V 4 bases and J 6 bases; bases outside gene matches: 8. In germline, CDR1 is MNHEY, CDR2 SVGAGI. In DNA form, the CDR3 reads TGTGCCAGCAGTTCGGATTTGGGGACAGGGGGCAATGAGCAGTTCTTC. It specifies CASSSDLGTGGNEQFF.

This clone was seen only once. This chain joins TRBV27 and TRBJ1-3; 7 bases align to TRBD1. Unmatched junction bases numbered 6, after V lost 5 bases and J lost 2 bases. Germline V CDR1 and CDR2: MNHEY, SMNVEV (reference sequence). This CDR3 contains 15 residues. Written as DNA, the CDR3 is TGTGCCAGCAGTACCGACAGGGTTGCTGGAAACACCATATATTTT. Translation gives CASSTDRVAGNTIYF.

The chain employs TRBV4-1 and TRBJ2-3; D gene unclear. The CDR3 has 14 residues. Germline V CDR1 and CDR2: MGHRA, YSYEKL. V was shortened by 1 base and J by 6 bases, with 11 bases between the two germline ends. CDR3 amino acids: CASSQVRLVDTQYF. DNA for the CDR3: TGCGCCAGCAGCCAAGTGAGGCTTGTTGATACGCAGTATTTT.

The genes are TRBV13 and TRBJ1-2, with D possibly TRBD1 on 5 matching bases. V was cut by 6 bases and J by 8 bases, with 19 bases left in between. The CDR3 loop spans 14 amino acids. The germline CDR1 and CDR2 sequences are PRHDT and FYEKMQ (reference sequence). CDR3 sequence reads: CASRPLGGNGGYTF. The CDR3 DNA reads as TGTGCCAGCAGACCCCTGGGGGGAAATGGGGGCTACACCTTC.

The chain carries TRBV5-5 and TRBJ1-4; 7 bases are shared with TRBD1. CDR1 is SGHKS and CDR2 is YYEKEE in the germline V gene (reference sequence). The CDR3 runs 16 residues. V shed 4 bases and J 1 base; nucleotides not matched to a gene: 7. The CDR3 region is CASSGLTGVTNEKLFF. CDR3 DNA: TGTGCCAGCAGCGGCCTCACAGGGGTAACTAATGAAAAACTGTTTTTT.

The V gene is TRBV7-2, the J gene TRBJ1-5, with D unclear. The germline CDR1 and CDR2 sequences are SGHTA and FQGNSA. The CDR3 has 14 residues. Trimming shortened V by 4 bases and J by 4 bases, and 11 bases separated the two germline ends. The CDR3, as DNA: TGTGCCAGCAGCTCCCTGGGCGGGAATCAGCCCCAGCATTTT. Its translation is CASSSLGGNQPQHF. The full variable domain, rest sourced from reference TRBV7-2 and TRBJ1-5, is GAGVSQSPSNKVTEKGKDVELRCDPISGHTALYWYRQSLGQGLEFLIYFQGNSAPDKSGLPSDRFSAERTGGSVSTLTIQRTQQEDSAVYLCASSSLGGNQPQHFGDGTRLSIL.

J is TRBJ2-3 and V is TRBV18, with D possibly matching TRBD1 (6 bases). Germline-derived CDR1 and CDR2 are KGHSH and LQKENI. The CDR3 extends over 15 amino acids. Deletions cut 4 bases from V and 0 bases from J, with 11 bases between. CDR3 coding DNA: TGTGCCAGCTCACTGGACAGAACTAGCACAGATACGCAGTATTTT. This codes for CASSLDRTSTDTQYF. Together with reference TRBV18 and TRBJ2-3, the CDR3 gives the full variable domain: NAGVMQNPRHLVRRRGQEARLRCSPMKGHSHVYWYRQLPEEGLKFMVYLQKENIIDESGMPKERFSAEFPKEGPSILRIQQVVRGDSAAYFCASSLDRTSTDTQYFGPGTRLTVL.

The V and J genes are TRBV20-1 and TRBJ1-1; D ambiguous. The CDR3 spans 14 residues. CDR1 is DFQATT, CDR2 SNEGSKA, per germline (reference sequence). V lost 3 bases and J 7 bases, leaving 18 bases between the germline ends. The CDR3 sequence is CSASSPEWGGEAFF. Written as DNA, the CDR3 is TGCAGTGCTAGTTCTCCGGAGTGGGGAGGTGAAGCTTTCTTT.

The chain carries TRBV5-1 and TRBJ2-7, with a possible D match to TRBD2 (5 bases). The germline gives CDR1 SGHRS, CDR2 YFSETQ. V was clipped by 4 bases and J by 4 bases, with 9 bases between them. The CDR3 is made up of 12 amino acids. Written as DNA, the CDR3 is TGCGCCAGCAGCGAGGGCCCGTACGAGCAGTACTTC. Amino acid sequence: CASSEGPYEQYF.

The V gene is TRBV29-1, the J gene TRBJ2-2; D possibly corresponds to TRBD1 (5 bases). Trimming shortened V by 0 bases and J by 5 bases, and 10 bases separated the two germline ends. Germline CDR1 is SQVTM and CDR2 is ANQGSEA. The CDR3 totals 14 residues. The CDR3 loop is CSVEDPQGTGELFF. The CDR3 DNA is TGCAGCGTTGAAGATCCCCAGGGAACCGGGGAGCTGTTTTTT.

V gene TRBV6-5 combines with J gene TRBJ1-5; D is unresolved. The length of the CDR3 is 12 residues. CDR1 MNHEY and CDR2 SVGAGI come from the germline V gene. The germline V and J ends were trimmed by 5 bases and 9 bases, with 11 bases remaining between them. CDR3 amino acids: CASSIRGGPQHF. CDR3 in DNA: TGTGCCAGCAGTATACGAGGTGGGCCCCAGCATTTT.

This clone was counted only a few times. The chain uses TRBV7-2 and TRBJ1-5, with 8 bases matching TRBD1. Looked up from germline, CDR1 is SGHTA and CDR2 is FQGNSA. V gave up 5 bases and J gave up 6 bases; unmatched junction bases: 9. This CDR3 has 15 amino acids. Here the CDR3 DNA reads TGTGCCAGCAGCCCCGGGCAGGGGGCGACTCAGCCCCAGCATTTT. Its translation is CASSPGQGATQPQHF. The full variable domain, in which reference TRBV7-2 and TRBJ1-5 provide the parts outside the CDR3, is GAGVSQSPSNKVTEKGKDVELRCDPISGHTALYWYRQSLGQGLEFLIYFQGNSAPDKSGLPSDRFSAERTGGSVSTLTIQRTQQEDSAVYLCASSPGQGATQPQHFGDGTRLSIL.

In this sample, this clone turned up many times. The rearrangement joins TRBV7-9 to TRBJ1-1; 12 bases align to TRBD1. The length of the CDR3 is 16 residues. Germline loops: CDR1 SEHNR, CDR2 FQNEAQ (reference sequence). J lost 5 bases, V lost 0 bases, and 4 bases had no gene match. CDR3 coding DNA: TGTGCCAGCAGCTTAGCCGGGACAGGGGGCTTGACTGAAGCTTTCTTT. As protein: CASSLAGTGGLTEAFF.

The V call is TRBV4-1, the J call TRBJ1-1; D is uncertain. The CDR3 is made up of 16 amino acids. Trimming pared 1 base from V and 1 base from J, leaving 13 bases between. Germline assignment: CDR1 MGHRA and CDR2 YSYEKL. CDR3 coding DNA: TGCGCCAGCAGCCAAGGCCCCCTGGTGGCGAACACTGAAGCTTTCTTT. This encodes CASSQGPLVANTEAFF.

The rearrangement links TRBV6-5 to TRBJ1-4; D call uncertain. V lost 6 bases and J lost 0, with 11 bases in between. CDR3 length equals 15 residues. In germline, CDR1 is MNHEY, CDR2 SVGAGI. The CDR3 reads CASRPPSATNEKLFF. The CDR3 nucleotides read TGTGCCAGCAGGCCCCCTTCGGCAACTAATGAAAAACTGTTTTTT.

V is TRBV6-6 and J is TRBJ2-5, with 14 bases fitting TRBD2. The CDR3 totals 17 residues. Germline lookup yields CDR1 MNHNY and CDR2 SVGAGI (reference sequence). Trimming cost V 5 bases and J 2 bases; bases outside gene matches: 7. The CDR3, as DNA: TGTGCCAGCAGTCAGGGACTAGCGGGAGTTTGGCAAGAGACCCAGTACTTC. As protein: CASSQGLAGVWQETQYF.

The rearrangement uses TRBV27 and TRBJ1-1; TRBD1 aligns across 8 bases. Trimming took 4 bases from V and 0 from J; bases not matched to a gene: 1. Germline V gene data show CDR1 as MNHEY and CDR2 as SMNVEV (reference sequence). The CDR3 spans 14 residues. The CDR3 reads CASSWTGLNTEAFF. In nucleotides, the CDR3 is TGTGCCAGCAGTTGGACAGGGTTGAACACTGAAGCTTTCTTT.

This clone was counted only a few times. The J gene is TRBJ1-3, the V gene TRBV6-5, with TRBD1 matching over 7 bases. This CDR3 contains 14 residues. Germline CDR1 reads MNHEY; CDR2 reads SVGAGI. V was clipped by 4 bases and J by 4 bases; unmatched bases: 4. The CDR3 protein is CASSSTGSGNTIYF. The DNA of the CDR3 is TGTGCCAGCAGTTCGACAGGGAGCGGAAACACCATATATTTT.

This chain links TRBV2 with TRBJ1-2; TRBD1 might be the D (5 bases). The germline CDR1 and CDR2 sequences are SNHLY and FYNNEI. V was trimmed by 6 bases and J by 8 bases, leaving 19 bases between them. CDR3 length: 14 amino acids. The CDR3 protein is CASSPQGIRGGYTF. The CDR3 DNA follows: TGTGCCAGCAGCCCCCAGGGTATTCGAGGAGGCTACACCTTC.

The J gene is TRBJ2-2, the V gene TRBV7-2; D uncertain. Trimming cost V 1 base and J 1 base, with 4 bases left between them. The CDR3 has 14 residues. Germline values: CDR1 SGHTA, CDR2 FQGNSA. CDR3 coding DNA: TGTGCCAGCAGCTTAGACGGGAACACCGGGGAGCTGTTTTTT. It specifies CASSLDGNTGELFF.

CDR3 residues: CASNLGMRVNEQFF. For the CDR3, the DNA is TGTGCCAGCAACCTAGGGATGCGGGTCAATGAGCAGTTCTTC. The V call is TRBV28, the J call TRBJ2-1, with D perhaps TRBD2 (5 bases). Germline CDR1 and CDR2: MDHEN and SYDVKM. V lost 7 bases, J lost 6 bases, and 16 bases lay in between. The CDR3 extends over 14 amino acids.

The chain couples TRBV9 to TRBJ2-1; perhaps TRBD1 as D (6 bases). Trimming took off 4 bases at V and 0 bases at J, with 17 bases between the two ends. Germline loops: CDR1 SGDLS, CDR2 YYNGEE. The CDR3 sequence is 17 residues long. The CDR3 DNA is TGTGCCAGCAGCCTCGAGGGGGTCTACAGCTCCTACAATGAGCAGTTCTTC. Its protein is CASSLEGVYSSYNEQFF.